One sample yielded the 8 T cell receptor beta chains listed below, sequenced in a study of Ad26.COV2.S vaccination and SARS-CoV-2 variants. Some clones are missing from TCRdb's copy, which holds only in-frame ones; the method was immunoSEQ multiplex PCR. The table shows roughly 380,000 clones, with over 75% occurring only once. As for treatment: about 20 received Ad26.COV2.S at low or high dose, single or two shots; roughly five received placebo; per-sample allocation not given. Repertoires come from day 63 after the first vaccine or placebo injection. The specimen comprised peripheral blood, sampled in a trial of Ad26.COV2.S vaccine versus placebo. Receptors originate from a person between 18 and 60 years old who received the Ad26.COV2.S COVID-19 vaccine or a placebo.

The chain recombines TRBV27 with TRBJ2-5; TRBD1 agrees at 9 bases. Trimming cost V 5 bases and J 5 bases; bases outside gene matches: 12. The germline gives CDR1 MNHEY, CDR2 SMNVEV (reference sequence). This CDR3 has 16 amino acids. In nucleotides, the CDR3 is TGTGCCAGCAGTCCGAGAAAACAGGGGGCTTATGAGACCCAGTACTTC. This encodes CASSPRKQGAYETQYF.

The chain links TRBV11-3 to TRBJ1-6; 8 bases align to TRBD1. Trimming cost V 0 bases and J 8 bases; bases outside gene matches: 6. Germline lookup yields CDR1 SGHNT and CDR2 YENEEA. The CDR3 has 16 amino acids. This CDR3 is CASSLDPGGLYSPLHF. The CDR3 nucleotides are TGTGCCAGCAGCTTAGACCCAGGGGGCTTGTATTCACCCCTCCACTTT.

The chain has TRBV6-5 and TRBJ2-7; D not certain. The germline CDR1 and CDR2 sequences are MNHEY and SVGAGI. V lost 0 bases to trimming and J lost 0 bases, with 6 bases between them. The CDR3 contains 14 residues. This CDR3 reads CASSYSLGSYEQYF. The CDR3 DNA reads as TGTGCCAGCAGTTACTCTTTGGGCTCCTACGAGCAGTACTTC.

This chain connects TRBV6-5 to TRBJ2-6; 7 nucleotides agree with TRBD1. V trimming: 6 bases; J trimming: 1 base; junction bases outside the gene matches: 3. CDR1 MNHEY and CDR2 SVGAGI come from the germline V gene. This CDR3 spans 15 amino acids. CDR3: CASSWGQSGANVLTF. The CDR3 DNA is TGTGCCAGCAGCTGGGGACAGTCTGGGGCCAACGTCCTGACTTTC.

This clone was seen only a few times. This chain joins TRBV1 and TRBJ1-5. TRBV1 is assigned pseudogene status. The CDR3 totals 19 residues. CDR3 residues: CTSSQGGSAFGARNQPQHF. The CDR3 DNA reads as TGCACCAGCAGCCAAGGGGGATCGGCGTTCGGGGCCCGCAATCAGCCCCAGCATTTT.

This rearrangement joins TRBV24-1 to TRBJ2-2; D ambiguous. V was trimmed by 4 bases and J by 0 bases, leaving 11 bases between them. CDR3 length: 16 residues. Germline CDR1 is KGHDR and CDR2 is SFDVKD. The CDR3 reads CATSEAGGANTGELFF. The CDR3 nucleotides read TGTGCCACCAGTGAGGCCGGTGGCGCGAACACCGGGGAGCTGTTTTTT.

The CDR3 loop is CASSGGNGGAPNEQFF. The DNA for the CDR3 is TGTGCCAGCAGTGGGGGTAACGGGGGGGCCCCCAATGAGCAGTTCTTC. This sequence joins TRBV2 and TRBJ2-1; the match to TRBD2 covers 8 bases. The germline V gene encodes CDR1 SNHLY and CDR2 FYNNEI. With 4 bases clipped from V and 6 bases from J, the junction kept 11 bases outside the gene matches. The CDR3 length is 16 residues.

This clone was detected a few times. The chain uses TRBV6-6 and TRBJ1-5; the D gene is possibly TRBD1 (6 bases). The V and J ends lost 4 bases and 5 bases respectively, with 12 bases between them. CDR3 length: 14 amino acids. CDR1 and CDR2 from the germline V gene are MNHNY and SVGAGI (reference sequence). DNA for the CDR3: TGTGCCAGCAGTTCAACAGGGAGCTATCAGCCCCAGCATTTT. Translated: CASSSTGSYQPQHF.